This T cell receptor (beta chain) is from a study of molecular identifiers for immune sequencing clone quantification. CDR1 SEHNR and CDR2 FQNEAQ come from the germline V gene (reference sequence). Germline trimming cut 4 bases from V and 0 bases from J; bases unmatched to any gene: 15. The CDR3 length is 19 residues. From the PCR reads, TCRdb called clonotypes with MiXCR, one entry per CDR3 protein. The sample contains under 600,000 distinct CDR3 sequences, 20% to 25% of which appear only once. The sequence derives from a human donor in good health. Some libraries in this study had Jurkat cell RNA spiked in. The genes are TRBV7-9 and TRBJ1-3; TRBD1 agrees at 7 bases. The sequencing input was naive CD8+ T cells from blood, with Jurkat cell RNA spiked in. As for subset: FACS-sorted CD8+CD4-CCR7+CD45RA+ naive T cells. DNA of the CDR3: TGTGCCAGCAGCTCCCCCGGGGCAGGGGGACAGCGCTCTGGAAACACCATATATTTT. Amino acid sequence: CASSSPGAGGQRSGNTIYF.